These T cell receptor beta chains were read from a single sample in a study of vaccination effects on CD4 cells after COVID-19. The assay was immunoSEQ multiplex PCR, and TCRdb's table has in-frame clones only and misses some. The sample contains 35,000 to 45,000 clones, roughly four fifths of which appear only once. These receptors are not linked to any known antigen. Sequencing was performed on CD4+ T cells from PBMCs cultured with HCoV-NL63 spike peptides, taken after COVID-19 vaccination. The receptors were sampled from a human donor who received a COVID-19 vaccine. Some clones in this sample may be carry-over from other donors' samples. Both conserved end residues are part of each CDR3. Each record gives: J gene, D gene, V gene, CDR3 protein, CDR3 DNA. The D gene is left open where the match is weak.

j_call: TRBJ2-3; d_call: TRBD1; v_call: TRBV5-1; cdr3_aa: CASSSTGTGPDTQYF; cdr3_nt: TGCGCCAGCAGCTCTACCGGGACAGGTCCAGATACGCAGTATTTT
j_call: TRBJ1-4; d_call: TRBD1; v_call: TRBV19; cdr3_aa: CASSIQPGQREKLFF; cdr3_nt: TGTGCCAGTAGTATCCAACCGGGACAGAGGGAAAAACTGTTTTTT
j_call: TRBJ2-5; d_call: -; v_call: TRBV10-1; cdr3_aa: CASSPQLSSGRYQETQYF; cdr3_nt: TGCGCCAGCAGCCCTCAGTTGAGTAGCGGCCGGTACCAAGAGACCCAGTACTTC
j_call: TRBJ2-1; d_call: -; v_call: TRBV2; cdr3_aa: CASSDFVRGAPSYNEQFF; cdr3_nt: TGTGCCAGCAGTGACTTTGTCCGGGGGGCGCCTAGCTACAATGAGCAGTTCTTC
j_call: TRBJ2-6; d_call: -; v_call: TRBV10-1; cdr3_aa: CASSPEQGQALGANVLTF; cdr3_nt: TGCGCCAGCAGTCCTGAACAGGGTCAAGCCCTCGGGGCCAACGTCCTGACTTTC
j_call: TRBJ1-2; d_call: TRBD1; v_call: TRBV7-3; cdr3_aa: CASSTGTGGGYTF; cdr3_nt: TGTGCCAGCAGTACCGGGACAGGGGGCGGCTACACCTTC
j_call: TRBJ2-3; d_call: -; v_call: TRBV12-3/TRBV12-4; cdr3_aa: CASSSQRTQYF; cdr3_nt: TGTGCCAGCAGTTCGCAGAGAACGCAGTATTTT
j_call: TRBJ2-1; d_call: -; v_call: TRBV7-9; cdr3_aa: CASSLREDEQFF; cdr3_nt: TGTGCCAGCAGCTTAAGGGAAGATGAGCAGTTCTTC
j_call: TRBJ1-5; d_call: -; v_call: TRBV2; cdr3_aa: CASTGGNSNQPQHF; cdr3_nt: TGTGCCAGCACCGGAGGAAACAGCAATCAGCCCCAGCATTTT
j_call: TRBJ2-1; d_call: TRBD1; v_call: TRBV19; cdr3_aa: CASKLSRTGDSYNEQFF; cdr3_nt: TGTGCCAGTAAACTTAGTCGGACAGGGGATTCCTACAATGAGCAGTTCTTC
j_call: TRBJ2-3; d_call: TRBD1; v_call: TRBV24-1; cdr3_aa: CATSGQGSTDTQYF; cdr3_nt: TGTGCCACCTCTGGACAGGGCTCCACAGATACGCAGTATTTT
j_call: TRBJ2-5; d_call: TRBD2; v_call: TRBV9; cdr3_aa: CASSVGSGGAVETQYF; cdr3_nt: TGTGCCAGCAGCGTAGGTAGCGGGGGGGCCGTGGAGACCCAGTACTTC
j_call: TRBJ2-2; d_call: -; v_call: TRBV14; cdr3_aa: CASSQGTVPGELFF; cdr3_nt: TGTGCCAGCAGCCAAGGGACAGTTCCCGGGGAGCTGTTTTTT
j_call: TRBJ2-2; d_call: -; v_call: TRBV3-1/TRBV3-2; cdr3_aa: CASSHTDSYTGELFF; cdr3_nt: TGTGCCAGCAGCCACACGGACAGCTACACCGGGGAGCTGTTTTTT
j_call: TRBJ1-4; d_call: -; v_call: TRBV3-1/TRBV3-2; cdr3_aa: CASSHYRAQNEKLFF; cdr3_nt: TGTGCCAGCAGCCACTACCGGGCCCAAAATGAAAAACTGTTTTTT